Listed below are T cell receptor beta chains from one sample, sequenced in a study of cytomegalovirus exposure and HLA in healthy donors. The method was immunoSEQ multiplex PCR; TCRdb's version includes in-frame clones alone and lacks a portion of them. Counted here are about 140,000 clones, 85% to 90% occurring once; the ten biggest clones make up under 6.5%. The material sequenced was PBMCs. Receptors originate from a woman under 40 in good health and CMV-seronegative. CDR3s include the opening cysteine and the closing phenylalanine or tryptophan. A D gene is named only where the DNA matches it firmly. Clone size is stated in some rows and not others, as once, few, many or a class when expanded.

V: TRBV28
D: TRBD1
J: TRBJ2-7
size: -
DNA: TGTGCCAGCAGTCCTGGACAGGGCCCCTACGAGCAGTACTTC
CDR3: CASSPGQGPYEQYF

V: TRBV14
D: TRBD1
J: TRBJ1-2
size: -
DNA: TGTGCCAGCAGCCCCCAACTCAGGGGGAACTATGGCTACACCTTC
CDR3: CASSPQLRGNYGYTF

V: TRBV7-8
D: -
J: TRBJ2-5
size: once
DNA: TGTGCCAGCAGACGAGGCCGGGTACTACGGGGCCAAGAGACCCAGTACTTC
CDR3: CASRRGRVLRGQETQYF

V: TRBV5-1
D: TRBD2
J: TRBJ2-1
size: -
DNA: TGCGCCAGCAGCCAACTAGCGGGAGGGCGGAATGAGCAGTTCTTC
CDR3: CASSQLAGGRNEQFF

V: TRBV7-2
D: TRBD2
J: TRBJ2-7
size: -
DNA: TGTGCCAGCAGCCCCTGGACTAGCGGCCACGAGCAGTACTTC
CDR3: CASSPWTSGHEQYF

V: TRBV19
D: -
J: TRBJ1-1
size: -
DNA: TGTGCCAGTAGTATCTTTGGGGGGGACACTGGAGCTTTCTTT
CDR3: CASSIFGGDTGAFF

V: TRBV28
D: TRBD2
J: TRBJ2-3
size: -
DNA: TGTGCCAGCAGTCAGGCGGGAGGTAGTACAGATACGCAGTATTTT
CDR3: CASSQAGGSTDTQYF

V: TRBV5-4
D: TRBD1
J: TRBJ2-2
size: few
DNA: TGTGCCAGCAGCTTGGACGTGGCAGGGACAGTGCCCGGGGAGCTGTTTTTT
CDR3: CASSLDVAGTVPGELFF

V: TRBV4-3
D: TRBD1
J: TRBJ1-1
size: few
DNA: TGCGCCAGCAGCCAAGGGACAGGGCGGACTGAAGCTTTCTTT
CDR3: CASSQGTGRTEAFF

V: TRBV28
D: -
J: TRBJ2-2
size: -
DNA: TGTGCCAGCAGTCGTGGAGGGGTGACCGGGGAGCTGTTTTTT
CDR3: CASSRGGVTGELFF

V: TRBV6-5
D: -
J: TRBJ1-2
size: -
DNA: TGTGCCAGCAGTTCCATGACAGTCCCAGTGGGCTATGGCTACACCTTC
CDR3: CASSSMTVPVGYGYTF

V: TRBV4-2
D: -
J: TRBJ1-1
size: -
DNA: TGTGCCAGCAGCCAGTCAGTGAACACTGAAGCTTTCTTT
CDR3: CASSQSVNTEAFF

V: TRBV13
D: -
J: TRBJ1-1
size: -
DNA: TGTGCCAGCAGCTTACGCGTTGAAGCTTTCTTT
CDR3: CASSLRVEAFF

V: TRBV6-5
D: -
J: TRBJ1-1
size: -
DNA: TGTGCCAGCAGTTACTCATCAGGGGTGAACACTGAAGCTTTCTTT
CDR3: CASSYSSGVNTEAFF

V: TRBV5-1
D: TRBD1
J: TRBJ2-7
size: -
DNA: TGCGCCAGCAGCCCAGACAGGGGGCTCGGCGAGCAGTACTTC
CDR3: CASSPDRGLGEQYF

V: TRBV9
D: -
J: TRBJ2-5
size: -
DNA: TGTGCCAGCAGCGCACCAGGGTTACAAGAGACCCAGTACTTC
CDR3: CASSAPGLQETQYF

V: TRBV7-3
D: -
J: TRBJ2-3
size: once
DNA: TGTGCCAGCAGCTTATATCGGGATCCAGATACGCAGTATTTT
CDR3: CASSLYRDPDTQYF

V: TRBV29-1
D: -
J: TRBJ1-4
size: once
DNA: TGCAGCGTTGTGAACTCAACTAATGAAAAACTGTTTTTT
CDR3: CSVVNSTNEKLFF

V: TRBV27
D: TRBD1
J: TRBJ1-5
size: -
DNA: TGTGCCAGCAGTTTAGGGACAGGGGGCTATCAGCCCCAGCATTTT
CDR3: CASSLGTGGYQPQHF

V: TRBV5-6
D: -
J: TRBJ2-1
size: -
DNA: TGTGCCAGCAGCTTGACGGGGAGTAGCTACAATGAGCAGTTCTTC
CDR3: CASSLTGSSYNEQFF

V: TRBV9
D: TRBD1
J: TRBJ2-3
size: -
DNA: TGTGCCAGCAGCGTAGATGAGGGGGCTGGTGATACGCAGTATTTT
CDR3: CASSVDEGAGDTQYF

V: TRBV27
D: TRBD2
J: TRBJ2-2
size: -
DNA: TGTGCCAGCAGTCCCACAATAGCGGGATCATGGACCGGGGAGCTGTTTTTT
CDR3: CASSPTIAGSWTGELFF

V: TRBV4-2
D: -
J: TRBJ2-3
size: -
DNA: TGTGCCAGCAGCCAAGAGATTTCGCTAGCATACACAGATACGCAGTATTTT
CDR3: CASSQEISLAYTDTQYF

V: TRBV27
D: TRBD2
J: TRBJ2-1
size: -
DNA: TGTGCCAGTATGGACGCCTACTCGGGACTAGCGGGAGTCTCCTACAATGAGCAGTTCTTC
CDR3: CASMDAYSGLAGVSYNEQFF

V: TRBV27
D: -
J: TRBJ1-3
size: -
DNA: TGTGCCAGCAGTTCAACAGGAAACTCTGGAAACACCATATATTTT
CDR3: CASSSTGNSGNTIYF